This TCR beta chain appears in the sequencing data of a study of cytomegalovirus exposure and HLA in healthy donors (dated by TCRdb to the late 2010s). Context from the whole study: In an earlier analysis of under 750 of the donors, around 290 Gb of sequence data and 90 million to 130 million unique TCR beta sequences from about 179 million T cells were reported. A separate validation cohort of over 95 different subjects was used in addition to the roughly 670-subject first cohort. A later genetic analysis took genome-wide SNP genotypes for about 65% of the roughly 670 donors and used that subset as a discovery cohort. The later analysis used no new phenotypic data to find candidate immune exposures, relying instead on TCR beta sequences and their occurrence across donors. Every repertoire in the discovery cohort had been generated on one and the same sequencing platform. Roughly 300 gigabases of sequencing data and approximately 85 million unique TCR sequences were included in an early release covering about 700 HLA-typed donors. The study profiled the T cell repertoires of about 720 subjects by immunosequencing and related them to cytomegalovirus serostatus. Donor age, sex, ethnicity and CMV serostatus were collected together with the repertoire data. HLA typing included class I and class II loci at four-digit resolution. The number of donors typed differed by locus, with roughly 620-630 for A, B, C, DRB1 and DQB1, around 500 for DQA1, about 610 for DPA1, and around 450 for DPB1. Among about 410 genotyped donors of the cohort, an average of approximately 240,000 unique TCR beta nucleotide sequences was sequenced per donor, of which roughly 18% were non-productive. To predict cytomegalovirus infection status, the study combined high-throughput TCR immunosequencing, statistical association of individual TCRs with disease status, and machine learning. The study was designed to test whether signatures of past pathogen exposure could be identified by cataloging public T cell receptors. An earlier analysis of about 620 of the donors applied high-throughput TCR beta sequencing to assess whether each TCR beta V gene segment acted as functional or pseudogenic. Because of strong linkage in the cohort, five DR-DQ haplotypes were treated as single units for association and clustering. Of the roughly 420 genotyped donors, roughly 76% were placed in the genetic ancestry cluster associated with self-reported Caucasian donors. A later analysis re-examined previously published TCR beta repertoires from about 700 donors and added high-resolution HLA genotyping to investigate patterns of TCR occurrence.

The germline V end is reduced by 7 bases and the J end by 2 bases; junction bases left unmatched: 8. CDR1 and CDR2 are drawn from the germline V gene: MDHEN, SYDVKM. There are 14 amino acids in the CDR3, from cysteine to phenylalanine inclusive. Left in the record is the CDR3 DNA by itself, 42 bases read in frame from the first base. The sample holds a few counts of this clone. Its antigen remains undetermined. No quality values exist for individual bases; no much larger clone is one base distant. The library was prepared using the immunoSEQ multiplex PCR assay. For the multiplex PCR, a mixture combining 60 forward primers for TCR Vbeta segments and 13 reverse primers for TCR Jbeta segments was used. Amplification of the CDR3 region of rearranged TCR beta genes was performed with a multiplex PCR assay on genomic DNA. On the Illumina HiSeq System, the amplified TCR beta libraries were sequenced as 87-base-pair reads. The authors' pipeline ran thus. Across the 666 repertoires, a later analysis counted some 81 million unique TCR beta chains, roughly 11 million of which were shared by at least two donors. To remove PCR and sequencing errors, raw reads were error-corrected and collapsed into unique sequences using a nearest-neighbor algorithm that merged closely related sequences. CDR3 sequences were aligned to IMGT reference sequences to assign V, D and J gene segments. Each retained sequence needed at least a six-nucleotide match to both a V gene segment and a J gene segment. Rearrangements were classified as productive when the CDR3 lacked stop codons and remained in frame with V and J, and all other rearrangements were classified as non-productive. CDR3 was defined by IMGT convention, running from the second conserved V-encoded cysteine to the conserved J-encoded phenylalanine. The earlier analysis of roughly 590 of the donors excluded any sequence lacking an unambiguous match to a single V gene segment. In an earlier analysis of approximately 590 of the donors, a V segment was called functional when productive rearrangements were above 56.7%, and segregating when the standard deviation between donors exceeded 5%. A statistical classification framework was built to diagnose cytomegalovirus status from the catalog of TCR beta chain sequences. In a later analysis, TCR nucleotide sequences were compared against IMGT/GENE-DB human TR gene sequences so that V and J genes could be assigned. In a later analysis, CDR3 sequences and most-parsimonious VDJ recombination scenarios were assigned using the TCRdist pipeline. In a later analysis, each TCR beta chain was defined by its CDR3 amino acid sequence together with its V-gene family, and reads lacking a unique V-gene family were excluded. In a later analysis, nearly 600 highly shared, low-generation-probability nucleotide sequences were removed to address suspected cross-contamination and a sequencing artifact. A later analysis calculated a clonal expansion index for each public chain from normalized within-repertoire ranks of inferred template counts. A later analysis computed generation probabilities with a VDJ recombination model fitted to out-of-frame rearrangements, and checked the results against IGoR. In a later analysis, hypergeometric tests were used to score TCR-TCR, TCR-HLA and TCR-CMV co-occurrence, with a repertoire-size bias correction applied to TCR pairs. In a later analysis, false discovery rates were estimated by permuting HLA or CMV assignments 20 times. A later analysis grouped co-occurring TCRs with DBSCAN, adding TCRdist sequence similarity when clustering within HLA-allele-positive subsets. For co-occurrence clustering, repertoires with fewer than 30,000 or more than 120,000 public chains were excluded, along with a handful of repertoires with anomalous nucleotide sharing. The clones in this table, taken by TCRdb from immuneACCESS, are in-frame only. Not every clone is retained; where verified, under half of the shortfall comes from an unresolved V gene, and the cause of the rest is unknown. V and J calls and clone size come straight from that table; D and trimming were deduced from the DNA. The sample data list 150,000 to 200,000 clones, and approximately 88% of these were observed just once. The top ten constitute approximately 0.26% of the sample.

General study outcomes and caveats: An association between a missense DCLRE1C variant and V-gene and J-gene trimming of TCR beta chains was found in a later genetic analysis and replicated in an independent cohort. Sequencing depth was assumed to be roughly uniform across donors in the presence/absence analyses, though that assumption may not hold. A later analysis reported that several top co-occurrence clusters appeared linked to parvovirus B19, influenza, CMV and Epstein-Barr virus. Over 15 rarely observed V segments, including chromosome 9 orphons, were excluded from the earlier analysis of approximately 500 of the donors because counts were too low. In vitro tests confirmed that a few of the cytomegalovirus-associated TCR beta chains recognize cytomegalovirus antigens. Because the 87-base-pair reads could not distinguish some IMGT-functional V segments, including TRBV6-2 and TRBV6-3, those segments were excluded. When HLA alleles, especially DR and DQ, strongly co-occurred, TCR associations were difficult to assign to individual alleles. In a later genetic analysis, fewer N-insertions in productive TCRs were reported among donors in an Asian-associated ancestry cluster than the roughly 700-donor mean. At a false discovery rate of 0.05, a later analysis linked about 16,000 TCR beta sequences to specific HLA alleles. Because some donors lacked HLA typing at each locus, the association tests relied only on the typed subset. The sequencing pipeline was judged likely to have produced a cluster of highly shared sequence variants as a technical artifact. According to a later analysis, TCR association rates differed among HLA loci, with DRB1 alleles showing the most associated TCRs and HLA-C alleles showing the fewest. In a later analysis, HLA-associated TCR beta chains showed more clonal expansion and lower generation probabilities than non-associated chains that were equally common. Across donors, most TCR sequences were observed very rarely, whereas some public TCRs were present in many individuals. The authors suggested that the approach could potentially be extended to other disease states and immunological phenotypes. A further reported finding was that TCR beta sequences accurately predicted the HLA-A and HLA-B alleles for most subjects in the first cohort. In an earlier analysis of approximately 590 of the donors, most TCR beta V segments appeared in productive rearrangements about 87% or about 30% of the time, broadly matching IMGT annotations. In a later analysis, most CMV-associated TCR beta chains were found to appear HLA-restricted, with HLA associations seemingly driven largely by CMV exposure. The classifier was reported to diagnose cytomegalovirus status with high specificity and sensitivity in both the original and validation cohorts. Correlated functional status among segregating V segments might be attributable to linkage disequilibrium, but an unknown experimental factor could not be ruled out. Immune exposure information for the cohort was limited to CMV serostatus. The study listed approximately 160 TCR beta chains as associated with cytomegalovirus. In this cohort, only TCR beta chains were sequenced, and detectable features were limited by the absence of alpha or paired-chain data.

The cohort comprised some 730 healthy bone marrow donors. All cohort members were sampled while nominally healthy, although unrecorded immune exposures were likely present. The donor was CMV seronegative and was included in the group of several hundred seronegative cohort members. A peripheral blood sample was collected from each donor, and TCR beta sequencing was performed on peripheral blood mononuclear cells. Genomic DNA extraction from the blood cell samples was performed with the Qiagen DNeasy Blood Extraction Kit. The chain couples TRBV28 to TRBJ2-7; 7 bases in between match TRBD1. The TCR sequence derives from a boy younger than 18 in good health and CMV-seronegative. Sequencing was done on a sample of PBMCs. The bases are TGTGCCAGCATCCGAGGGGGCCGCACCTACGAGCAGTACTTC. Translated, it gives CASIRGGRTYEQYF.